This T cell receptor beta chain derives from a study of T cell responses to AZD1222 COVID-19 vaccine. The study's findings and limits: With dominance at 160-218 and 743-854, vaccine-associated CD4 TCRs spanned spike. With two AZD1222 doses given, Spike-specific TCR breadth and depth both rose. Baseline serology detected seropositivity in only five or six AZD1222 recipients. There were mostly white British donors and more females than males, and clonal diversity was possibly underestimated.

Only in-frame clones appear in the TCRdb table, and some are missing; sequencing was by immunoSEQ multiplex PCR. The sample has roughly 130,000 clones, over 90% seen once; the top ten hold around 7%. Germline lookup yields CDR1 SGHAT and CDR2 FQNNGV. Losses at the gene ends were 5 bases for V and 5 bases for J; bases not matched to a gene: 8. CDR3 length: 16 residues. Of note for this clone: No antigen is known for it.

The sequencing used peripheral blood, collected on day 0 of AZD1222 vaccination. The genes are TRBV11-2 and TRBJ2-2; 10 nucleotides align to TRBD2. This clonotype originated in an adult in good health. CDR3 amino acids: CASSQPSGRPTGELFF. As DNA, the CDR3 is TGTGCCAGCAGCCAGCCTAGCGGGAGACCGACCGGGGAGCTGTTTTTT.